This TCR beta chain is from a study of blood T cell repertoires in COVID-19. Original methodology: Estimates of nucleated cell counts were drawn from the amplification of reference gene primers. Assay: immunoSEQ multiplex PCR; the TCRdb copy retains only in-frame clones and omits some. From that table come the V and J calls and clone size; the DNA was used to work out D and trimming. The sample has around 60,000 clones, about nine tenths seen once. Trimming took 5 bases from V and 0 from J; bases not matched to a gene: 6. The CDR3 has 15 amino acids. The germline gives CDR1 SEHNR, CDR2 FQNEAQ (reference sequence).

Sequencing was performed on peripheral blood. This TCR was sampled from a woman aged 55-70 years with active COVID-19. The V gene is TRBV7-9, the J gene TRBJ1-1, with 7 positions matching TRBD1. The CDR3 protein is CASSRDGTVNTEAFF. For the CDR3, the DNA is TGTGCCAGCAGCCGAGACGGGACAGTGAACACTGAAGCTTTCTTT.